The 3 T cell receptor beta chains below were found in one sample sequenced in a study of metastatic and nonmetastatic thyroid tumors. Not a single patient had been given any form of treatment at any point before undergoing thyroid surgery. TCRdb re-called the PCR reads through MiXCR. The sample holds 30,000 to 45,000 clones, around 20% seen once. The sequenced sample consisted of blood. The source is a female donor with papillary thyroid cancer or a benign thyroid nodule (not recorded which). Some clones in this sample may be carry-over from other donors' samples.

V and J are TRBV11-2 and TRBJ1-2; 10 bases are a match to TRBD1. Unmatched junction bases numbered 11, after V lost 2 bases and J lost 8 bases. The CDR3 covers 16 residues. Looked up from germline, CDR1 is SGHAT and CDR2 is FQNNGV. This chain's CDR3 is CASSLRDWTGGEGYTF. The CDR3, as DNA: TGTGCCAGCAGCTTACGTGATTGGACAGGGGGTGAGGGCTACACCTTC.

The CDR3 DNA sequence: TGTGCCAGCAGCCAAGATCCGGGATCGTACGAGCAGTACTTC. It specifies CASSQDPGSYEQYF. The chain has TRBV3-1 and TRBJ2-7; weak D call: TRBD2 (5 bases). V lost 0 bases to trimming and J lost 4 bases, with 10 bases between them. This CDR3 has 14 amino acids. The germline V gene has CDR1 LGHDT and CDR2 YNNKEL (reference sequence).

This clone was found many times. The chain carries TRBV20-1 and TRBJ2-3; 9 bases are shared with TRBD2. This CDR3 comprises 20 residues. Losses at the gene ends were 5 bases for V and 1 base for J; bases not matched to a gene: 22. CDR1 and CDR2 (germline): DFQATT, SNEGSKA (reference sequence). The CDR3 reads CSAPPLLSGSDSDGTDTQYF. CDR3 nucleotides: TGCAGTGCTCCTCCCCTCCTTAGCGGGAGCGATTCCGACGGCACAGATACGCAGTATTTT.